Only a few counts were recorded for the clone carrying this T cell receptor beta chain. TCRdb passed the PCR reads through MiXCR, listing each CDR3 protein once. Of a few hundred thousand distinct CDR3 sequences listed, roughly a quarter are singletons. This sample was included in a study of molecular identifiers for immune sequencing clone quantification. The overall study: Replicates involved a five-way split of RNA from around 20,000 or 100,000 naive CD8 cells, with sequencing of four.

Source material: naive CD8+ T cells from blood, with Jurkat cell RNA spiked in. Subset in this sample: FACS-sorted CD8+CD4-CCR7+CD45RA+ naive T cells. The receptor was derived from a human donor in good health. Some libraries in this study had Jurkat cell RNA spiked in.

The CDR3 bases are TGTGCCAGCAGTCCCTGGACAGGAGGGAGAGATACGCAGTATTTT. Translated: CASSPWTGGRDTQYF. The V and J genes are TRBV27 and TRBJ2-3; D is perhaps TRBD1 (7 bases). Germline-derived CDR1 and CDR2 are MNHEY and SMNVEV (reference sequence). V was pared by 5 bases and J by 5 bases, with 17 bases between. This CDR3 has 15 amino acids.